The 10 T cell receptor beta chains presented below share a single source sample, sequenced in a study of T cell responses to AZD1222 COVID-19 vaccine. TCRdb's table, derived via immunoSEQ multiplex PCR, lists solely in-frame clones and lacks some. The sample has approximately 120,000 clones, approximately 90% seen once. Sequences were derived from peripheral blood, sampled on day 0 of AZD1222 vaccination. The source of these receptors is an adult in good health.

The V gene is TRBV29-1, the J gene TRBJ2-7, with D possibly being TRBD1 (6 bases). V was trimmed by 3 bases and J by 0 bases, leaving 9 bases between them. This CDR3 comprises 13 residues. The germline gives CDR1 SQVTM, CDR2 ANQGSEA. For the CDR3, the DNA is TGCAGCGTTGAGCAGGGGCCCTCCTACGAGCAGTACTTC. Translating it yields CSVEQGPSYEQYF.

This chain joins TRBV18 and TRBJ1-2; unclear D gene. V gave up 5 bases and J gave up 2 bases, with 6 bases separating them. From germline, CDR1 is KGHSH and CDR2 LQKENI. This CDR3 comprises 12 residues. Here the CDR3 reads CASSSQNYGYTF. CDR3 sequence (DNA): TGTGCCAGCTCATCCCAGAACTATGGCTACACCTTC.

V is TRBV5-1 and J is TRBJ2-1; 7 nucleotides agree with TRBD2. CDR3 length: 15 amino acids. Germline V gene sequence: CDR1 SGHRS, CDR2 YFSETQ. The V and J ends lost 0 bases and 3 bases, in that order; junction bases with no gene match: 3. CDR3 DNA sequence: TGCGCCAGCAGCTTGGACGGCGGGGGCTACAATGAGCAGTTCTTC. Amino acid sequence: CASSLDGGGYNEQFF.

The genes are TRBV12-3 or TRBV12-4 and TRBJ1-1; D might be TRBD1 (6 bases). The CDR3 extends over 13 amino acids. V gave up 3 bases and J gave up 4 bases, with 9 bases separating them. CDR3 residues: CASSFHRATEAFF. The CDR3 nucleotides are TGTGCCAGCAGTTTCCACAGGGCCACTGAAGCTTTCTTT.

This rearrangement joins TRBV5-1 to TRBJ2-7; D gene ambiguous. Trimming took off 4 bases at V and 2 bases at J, with 10 bases between the two ends. The CDR3 sequence is 13 residues long. Germline V gene sequence: CDR1 SGHRS, CDR2 YFSETQ. The CDR3 bases are TGCGCCAGCAGCCCGGACGGTGCCTACGAGCAGTACTTC. Its translation: CASSPDGAYEQYF.

This sequence joins TRBV27 and TRBJ2-1, with D unresolved. The CDR3 is made up of 15 amino acids. V was trimmed by 2 bases and J by 7 bases, leaving 15 bases between them. CDR1 and CDR2 from the germline V gene are MNHEY and SMNVEV (reference sequence). The CDR3 protein is CASSLGQLIKNEQFF. Written as DNA, the CDR3 is TGTGCCAGCAGTTTAGGGCAGTTAATTAAAAATGAGCAGTTCTTC.

The V and J genes are TRBV19 and TRBJ2-7; TRBD2 matches at 10 bases. The ends lost 5 bases at V and 0 bases at J; junction bases unmatched: 4. The CDR3 contains 15 residues. The germline CDR1 and CDR2 sequences are LNHDA and SQIVND (reference sequence). CDR3 sequence reads: CASSAWTSGSYEQYF. The CDR3, as DNA: TGTGCCAGTAGTGCATGGACTAGCGGCTCCTACGAGCAGTACTTC.

This clone appeared once. This sequence joins TRBV4-1 and TRBJ1-1, with D unclear. The germline V gene encodes CDR1 MGHRA and CDR2 YSYEKL. Between the trimmed V and J ends, which lost 3 bases and 3 bases, there was a span of 8 bases. This CDR3 contains 13 residues. This CDR3 reads CASSQTGYTEAFF. The CDR3 DNA reads as TGCGCCAGCAGCCAGACGGGTTACACTGAAGCTTTCTTT.

The V and J genes are TRBV12-3 or TRBV12-4 and TRBJ1-1, with TRBD1 identical over 7 bases. This CDR3 has 13 amino acids. Losses at the gene ends were 4 bases for V and 5 bases for J; bases not matched to a gene: 4. CDR3 sequence (DNA): TGTGCCAGCAGTTGGAGGGGGCGGACTGAAGCTTTCTTT. Translated, it gives CASSWRGRTEAFF.

The chain has TRBV5-5 and TRBJ1-2; 9 bases fit TRBD1. The CDR3 is 15 amino acids. From germline, CDR1 is SGHKS and CDR2 YYEKEE (reference sequence). The J segment lost 7 bases and the V segment lost 3 bases, leaving 10 bases of the junction unmatched. The CDR3 loop reads CASSSSGQGIIGYTF. The CDR3 nucleotides are TGTGCCAGCAGCTCATCGGGACAGGGTATAATTGGCTACACCTTC.